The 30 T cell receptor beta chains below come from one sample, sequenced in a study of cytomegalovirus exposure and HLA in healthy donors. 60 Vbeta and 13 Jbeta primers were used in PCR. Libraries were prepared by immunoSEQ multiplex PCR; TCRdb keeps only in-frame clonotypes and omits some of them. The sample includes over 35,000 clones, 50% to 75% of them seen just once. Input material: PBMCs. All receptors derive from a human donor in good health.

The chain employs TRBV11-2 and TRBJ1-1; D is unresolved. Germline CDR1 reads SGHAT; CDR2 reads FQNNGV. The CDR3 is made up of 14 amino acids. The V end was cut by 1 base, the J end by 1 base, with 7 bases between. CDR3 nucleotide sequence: TGTGCCAGCAGCTTAGTCCCACAGAACACTGAAGCTTTCTTT. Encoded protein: CASSLVPQNTEAFF. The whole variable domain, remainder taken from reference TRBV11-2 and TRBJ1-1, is EAGVAQSPRYKIIEKRQSVAFWCNPISGHATLYWYQQILGQGPKLLIQFQNNGVVDDSQLPKDRFSAERLKGVDSTLKIQPAKLEDSAVYLCASSLVPQNTEAFFGQGTRLTVV.

The CDR3 spells CSGTTGGSTEAFF. The CDR3 DNA is TGCAGCGGAACGACAGGAGGAAGCACTGAAGCTTTCTTT. The V and J genes are TRBV29-1 and TRBJ1-1; the D gene is possibly TRBD1 (6 bases). CDR3 length: 13 residues. The germline V and J ends were trimmed by 7 bases and 4 bases, with 16 bases remaining between them. Germline values: CDR1 SQVTM, CDR2 ANQGSEA.

CDR3 sequence: CASSLVGGARGTGELFF. Written as DNA, the CDR3 is TGTGCCAGCAGCTTGGTCGGGGGGGCCCGAGGCACCGGGGAGCTGTTTTTT. The chain employs TRBV5-4 and TRBJ2-2; 8 positions agree with TRBD2. V lost 0 bases to trimming and J lost 4 bases; unmatched junction nucleotides: 8. CDR3 length equals 17 residues. From germline, CDR1 is SGHNT and CDR2 YYREEE (reference sequence).

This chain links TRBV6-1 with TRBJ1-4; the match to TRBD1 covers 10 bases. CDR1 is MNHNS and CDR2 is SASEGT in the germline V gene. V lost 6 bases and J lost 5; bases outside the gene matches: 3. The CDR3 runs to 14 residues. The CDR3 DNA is TGTGCCAGCAGGACAGGGGGCGCAAATGAAAAACTGTTTTTT. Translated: CASRTGGANEKLFF.

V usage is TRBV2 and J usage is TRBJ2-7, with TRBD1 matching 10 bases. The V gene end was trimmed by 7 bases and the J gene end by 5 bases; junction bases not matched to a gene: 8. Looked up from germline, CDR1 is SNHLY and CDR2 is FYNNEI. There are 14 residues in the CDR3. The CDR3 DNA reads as TGTGCCAGCAACCCGGGACAGGGGTCCCACGAGCAGTACTTC. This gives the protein CASNPGQGSHEQYF.

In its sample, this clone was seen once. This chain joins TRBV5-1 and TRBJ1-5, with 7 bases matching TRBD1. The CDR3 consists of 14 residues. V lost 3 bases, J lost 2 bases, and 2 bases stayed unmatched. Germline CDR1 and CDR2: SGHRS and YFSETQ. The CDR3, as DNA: TGCGCCAGCAGCTACGGACAGGGCAATCAGCCCCAGCATTTT. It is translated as CASSYGQGNQPQHF.

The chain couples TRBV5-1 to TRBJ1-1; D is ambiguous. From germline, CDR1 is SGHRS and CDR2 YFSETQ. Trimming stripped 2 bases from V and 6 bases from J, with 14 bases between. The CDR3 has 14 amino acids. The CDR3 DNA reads TGCGCCAGCAGCTTCGACCGGAGTCCTCCTGAAGCTTTCTTT. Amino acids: CASSFDRSPPEAFF.

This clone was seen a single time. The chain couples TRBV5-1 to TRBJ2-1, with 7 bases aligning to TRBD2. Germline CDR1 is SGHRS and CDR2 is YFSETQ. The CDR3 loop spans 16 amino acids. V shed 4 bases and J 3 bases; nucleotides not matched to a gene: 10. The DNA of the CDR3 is TGCGCCAGCAGCCGGGGCGGGGGTTTCATCTACAATGAGCAGTTCTTC. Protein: CASSRGGGFIYNEQFF.

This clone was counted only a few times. The CDR3: CASSLSYPIYGYTF. The CDR3 nucleotides are TGTGCCAGCAGCTTATCTTACCCTATCTATGGCTACACCTTC. The rearrangement links TRBV7-9 to TRBJ1-2; D is undetermined. The CDR3 loop spans 14 amino acids. CDR1 and CDR2 (germline): SEHNR, FQNEAQ (reference sequence). V was shortened by 2 bases and J by 4 bases, with 11 bases between the two germline ends.

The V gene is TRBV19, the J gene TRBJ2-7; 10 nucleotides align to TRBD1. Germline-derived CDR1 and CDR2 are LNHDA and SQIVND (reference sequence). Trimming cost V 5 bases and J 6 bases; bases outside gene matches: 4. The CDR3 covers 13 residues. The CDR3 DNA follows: TGTGCCAGTAGTCGGGACAGGGGACCCGAGCAGTACTTC. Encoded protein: CASSRDRGPEQYF.

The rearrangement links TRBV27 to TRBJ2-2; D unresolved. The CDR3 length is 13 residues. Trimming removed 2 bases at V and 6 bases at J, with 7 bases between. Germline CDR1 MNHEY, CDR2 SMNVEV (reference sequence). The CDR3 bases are TGTGCCAGCAGTTTAAGTTCGGCCGGGGAGCTGTTTTTT. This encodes CASSLSSAGELFF.

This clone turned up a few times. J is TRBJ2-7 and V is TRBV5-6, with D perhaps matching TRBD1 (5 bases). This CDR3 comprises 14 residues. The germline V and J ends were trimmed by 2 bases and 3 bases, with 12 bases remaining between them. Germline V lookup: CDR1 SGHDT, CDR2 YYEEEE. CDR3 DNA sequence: TGTGCCAGCAGCTTAGCAGGGCCCTTCTACGAGCAGTACTTC. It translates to CASSLAGPFYEQYF.

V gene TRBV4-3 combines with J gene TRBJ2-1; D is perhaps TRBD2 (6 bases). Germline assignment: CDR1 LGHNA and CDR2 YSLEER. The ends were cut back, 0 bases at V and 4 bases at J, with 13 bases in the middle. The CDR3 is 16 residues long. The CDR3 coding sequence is TGCGCCAGCAGCCAAGATGGCGGGGCCCTTTACAATGAGCAGTTCTTC. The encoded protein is CASSQDGGALYNEQFF.

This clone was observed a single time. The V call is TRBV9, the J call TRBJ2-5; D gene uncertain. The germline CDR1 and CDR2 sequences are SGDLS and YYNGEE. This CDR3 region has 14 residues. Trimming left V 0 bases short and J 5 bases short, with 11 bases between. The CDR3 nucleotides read TGTGCCAGCAGCGTAGTGAGTTACGGGGAGACCCAGTACTTC. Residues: CASSVVSYGETQYF.

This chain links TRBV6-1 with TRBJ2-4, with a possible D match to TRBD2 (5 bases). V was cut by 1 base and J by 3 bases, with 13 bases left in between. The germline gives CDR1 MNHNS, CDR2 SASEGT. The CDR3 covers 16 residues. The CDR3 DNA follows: TGTGCCAGCAGTGAAGTGCCAGACGGGGTCAAAAACATTCAGTACTTC. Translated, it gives CASSEVPDGVKNIQYF.

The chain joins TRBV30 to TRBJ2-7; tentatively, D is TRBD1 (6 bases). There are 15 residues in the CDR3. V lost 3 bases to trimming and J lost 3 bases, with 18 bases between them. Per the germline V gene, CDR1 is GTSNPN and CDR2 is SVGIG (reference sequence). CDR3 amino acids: CAWSLGLGAYYEQYF. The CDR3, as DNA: TGTGCCTGGAGCCTGGGGTTGGGGGCCTACTACGAGCAGTACTTC.

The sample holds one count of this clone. CDR3 in amino acids: CASRPSAGVYEQYF. In DNA, the CDR3 is TGTGCCAGCAGACCCTCGGCGGGGGTCTACGAGCAGTACTTC. The chain combines TRBV5-4 with TRBJ2-7, with 7 bases aligning to TRBD2. Germline CDR1 reads SGHNT; CDR2 reads YYREEE (reference sequence). V dropped 5 bases and J dropped 3; count of bases not matched to a gene: 8. The CDR3 is made up of 14 amino acids.

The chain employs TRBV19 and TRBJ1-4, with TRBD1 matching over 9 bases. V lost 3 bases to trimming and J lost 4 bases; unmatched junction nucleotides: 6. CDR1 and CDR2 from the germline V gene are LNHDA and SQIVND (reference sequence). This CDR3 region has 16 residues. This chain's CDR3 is CASSIRTGGINEKLFF. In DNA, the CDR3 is TGTGCCAGTAGTATCCGCACAGGGGGCATTAATGAAAAACTGTTTTTT.

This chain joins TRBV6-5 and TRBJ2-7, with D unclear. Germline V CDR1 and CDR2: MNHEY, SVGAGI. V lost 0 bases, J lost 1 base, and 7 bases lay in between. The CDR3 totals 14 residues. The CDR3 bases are TGTGCCAGCAGTTACTCAGACAAATCCTACGAGCAGTACTTC. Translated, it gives CASSYSDKSYEQYF.

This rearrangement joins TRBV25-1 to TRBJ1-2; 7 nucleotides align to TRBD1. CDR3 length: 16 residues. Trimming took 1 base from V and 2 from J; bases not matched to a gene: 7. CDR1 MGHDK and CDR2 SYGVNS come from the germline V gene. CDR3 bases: TGTGCCAGCAGTGAATCCGCCAGACAGGGAAACTATGGCTACACCTTC. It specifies CASSESARQGNYGYTF.

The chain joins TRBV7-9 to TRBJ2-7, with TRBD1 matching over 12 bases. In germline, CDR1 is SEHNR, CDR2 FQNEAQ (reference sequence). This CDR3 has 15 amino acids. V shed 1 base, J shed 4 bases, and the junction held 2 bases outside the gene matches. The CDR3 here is CASSLGDRGLYEQYF. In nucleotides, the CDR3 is TGTGCCAGCAGCTTAGGGGACAGGGGGCTATACGAGCAGTACTTC.

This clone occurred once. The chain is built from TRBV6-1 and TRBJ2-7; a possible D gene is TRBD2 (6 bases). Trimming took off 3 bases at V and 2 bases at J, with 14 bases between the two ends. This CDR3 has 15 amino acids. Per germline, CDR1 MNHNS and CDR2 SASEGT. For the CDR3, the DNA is TGTGCCAGCAGTGATCTAGGAGGGCCCACCTACGAGCAGTACTTC. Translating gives CASSDLGGPTYEQYF.

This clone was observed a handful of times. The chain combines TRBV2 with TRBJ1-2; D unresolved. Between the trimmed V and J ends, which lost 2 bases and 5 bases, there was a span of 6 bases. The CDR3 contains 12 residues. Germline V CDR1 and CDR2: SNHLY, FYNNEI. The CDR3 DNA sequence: TGTGCCAGCAGTGAATGGGAGTATGGCTACACCTTC. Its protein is CASSEWEYGYTF.

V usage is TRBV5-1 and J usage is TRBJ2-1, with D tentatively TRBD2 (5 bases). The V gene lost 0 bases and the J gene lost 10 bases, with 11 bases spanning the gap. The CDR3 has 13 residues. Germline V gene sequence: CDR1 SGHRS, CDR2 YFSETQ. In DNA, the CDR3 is TGCGCCAGCAGCTTGGGCCTAGGGAGCGAGCAGTTCTTC. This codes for CASSLGLGSEQFF.

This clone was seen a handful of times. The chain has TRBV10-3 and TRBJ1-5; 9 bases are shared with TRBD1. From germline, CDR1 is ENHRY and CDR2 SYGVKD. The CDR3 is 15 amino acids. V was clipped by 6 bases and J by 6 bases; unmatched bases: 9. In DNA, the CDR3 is TGTGCCATCAGCCCGGGACAGGGAATCCTTCAGCCCCAGCATTTT. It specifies CAISPGQGILQPQHF.

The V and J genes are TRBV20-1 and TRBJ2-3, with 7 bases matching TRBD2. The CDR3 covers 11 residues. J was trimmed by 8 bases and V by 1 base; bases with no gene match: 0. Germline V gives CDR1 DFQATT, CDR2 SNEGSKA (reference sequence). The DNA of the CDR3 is TGCAGTGCTAGAGCGGGAGGTACGCAGTATTTT. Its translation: CSARAGGTQYF.

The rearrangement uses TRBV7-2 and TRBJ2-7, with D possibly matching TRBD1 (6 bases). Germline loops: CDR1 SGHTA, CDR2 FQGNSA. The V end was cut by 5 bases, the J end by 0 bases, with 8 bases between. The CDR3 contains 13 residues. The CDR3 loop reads CASSLDSSYEQYF. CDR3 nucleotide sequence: TGTGCCAGCAGCCTGGACAGCTCCTACGAGCAGTACTTC.

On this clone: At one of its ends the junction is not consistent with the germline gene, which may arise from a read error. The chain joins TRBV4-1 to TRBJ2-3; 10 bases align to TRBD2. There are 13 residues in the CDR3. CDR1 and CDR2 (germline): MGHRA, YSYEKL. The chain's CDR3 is CASPSSLAGGTFF. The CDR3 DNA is TGCGCCAGCCCCTCCTCTTTAGCGGGGGGTACTTTTTTT.

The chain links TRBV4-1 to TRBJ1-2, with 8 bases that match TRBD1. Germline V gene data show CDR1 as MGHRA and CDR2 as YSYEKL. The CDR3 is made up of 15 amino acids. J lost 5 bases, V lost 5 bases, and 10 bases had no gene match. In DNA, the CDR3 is TGCGCCAGCAGCAGAGGGACAGGCGCCGTATATGGCTACACCTTC. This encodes CASSRGTGAVYGYTF.

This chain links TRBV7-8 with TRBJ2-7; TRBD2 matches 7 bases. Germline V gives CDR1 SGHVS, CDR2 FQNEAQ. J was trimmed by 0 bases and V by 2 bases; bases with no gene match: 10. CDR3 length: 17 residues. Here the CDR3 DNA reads TGTGCCAGCAGCTTACGGGGGGTGGAAAAGAGCTCCTACGAGCAGTACTTC. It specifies CASSLRGVEKSSYEQYF.